This TCR beta chain is drawn from a study of CD8 T cells in Susac syndrome. RNA totalling about 0.45 to 1 ug underwent reverse transcription with random hexamers. A single record per CDR3 protein comes from TCRdb applying MiXCR to the immunoSEQ multiplex PCR reads. The sample yields about 200,000 distinct CDR3 sequences, over 85% seen once. This CDR3 has 15 amino acids. Trimming stripped 1 base from V and 1 base from J, with 11 bases between. Germline V gene lookup returns CDR1 DFQATT and CDR2 SNEGSKA (reference sequence). The clonotype was recovered from a human donor in good health. The specimen was CD4+ T cells from PBMCs. The chain links TRBV20-1 to TRBJ1-5; D call uncertain. The chain's CDR3 is CSARGGGGSNQPQHF. Here the CDR3 DNA reads TGCAGTGCTAGAGGAGGAGGAGGGAGCAATCAGCCCCAGCATTTT.